A single sample is the source of the 10 T cell receptor beta chains below, sequenced in a study of blood T cell repertoires in COVID-19. Sequenced by immunoSEQ multiplex PCR; TCRdb stores in-frame clones only, minus some. The table shows tens of thousands of clones, with roughly 93% occurring only once. The specimen sequenced was peripheral blood. All receptors derive from a human donor in a cohort sampled during active COVID-19.

The chain uses TRBV19 and TRBJ2-1; 8 bases map to TRBD2. This CDR3 has 13 amino acids. V gave up 9 bases and J gave up 5 bases; unmatched junction bases: 6. Germline CDR1 and CDR2: LNHDA and SQIVND (reference sequence). The CDR3 DNA sequence: TGTGCCAGCTCTAGCGGGCCCAACAATGAGCAGTTCTTC. This sequence encodes CASSSGPNNEQFF.

The gene calls are TRBV29-1 and TRBJ1-2; D ambiguous. CDR3 size: 12 residues. Trimming stripped 4 bases from V and 7 bases from J, with 13 bases between. Germline CDR1 is SQVTM and CDR2 is ANQGSEA. CDR3 bases: TGCAGCGTTGGATCCGGGGTGGGTGGCTACACCTTC. Translating gives CSVGSGVGGYTF.

The chain couples TRBV24-1 to TRBJ1-5, with TRBD1 identical over 7 bases. Germline V gives CDR1 KGHDR, CDR2 SFDVKD. The J segment lost 3 bases and the V segment lost 5 bases, leaving 9 bases of the junction unmatched. The CDR3 loop spans 16 amino acids. In DNA, the CDR3 is TGTGCCACCAGTGCCCGGGACAGAGGCCTCAATCAGCCCCAGCATTTT. Amino acids: CATSARDRGLNQPQHF.

V and J are TRBV21-1 and TRBJ2-2; the D call in the table, TRBD2, was not verified against the DNA. TRBV21-1 represents a pseudogene. This CDR3 comprises 23 residues. The CDR3 protein is CASSKDVRGRGLVPMKNTGELFF. The CDR3 DNA follows: TGTGCCAGCAGCAAAGATGTGAGGGGAAGGGGACTAGTCCCTATGAAGAACACCGGGGAGCTGTTTTTT.

The chain combines TRBV9 with TRBJ1-1; 7 bases fit TRBD1. The CDR3 is 15 residues long. The V gene end was trimmed by 3 bases and the J gene end by 0 bases; junction bases not matched to a gene: 5. The germline V gene has CDR1 SGDLS and CDR2 YYNGEE. In DNA, the CDR3 is TGTGCCAGCAGCGACTGGGGACAGATGAACACTGAAGCTTTCTTT. Its translation is CASSDWGQMNTEAFF.

This clone is a singleton in its sample. The rearrangement links TRBV7-2 to TRBJ2-3; 7 bases are shared with TRBD1. This CDR3 has 15 residues. Germline CDR1 is SGHTA and CDR2 is FQGNSA. J lost 2 bases, V lost 3 bases, and 5 bases had no gene match. DNA for the CDR3: TGTGCCAGCAGCTTTCCGGGACAGCTCACAGATACGCAGTATTTT. It yields the protein CASSFPGQLTDTQYF.

V usage is TRBV5-5 and J usage is TRBJ2-5, with D possibly matching TRBD1 (6 bases). The CDR3 consists of 13 residues. Trimming stripped 3 bases from V and 1 base from J, with 7 bases between. CDR1 and CDR2 from the germline V gene are SGHKS and YYEKEE (reference sequence). Written as DNA, the CDR3 is TGTGCCAGCAGCTCAGGGGTCCAAGAGACCCAGTACTTC. This codes for CASSSGVQETQYF.

The V call is TRBV7-9, the J call TRBJ2-7, with TRBD1 matching over 10 bases. CDR3 size: 18 residues. CDR1 is SEHNR, CDR2 FQNEAQ, per germline (reference sequence). Trimming took 5 bases from V and 6 from J; bases not matched to a gene: 19. The CDR3: CASSILVVMGTGDGEQYF. The CDR3 DNA sequence: TGTGCCAGCAGCATCTTGGTTGTGATGGGGACAGGGGATGGCGAGCAGTACTTC. The variable domain in full, completed from reference TRBV7-9 and TRBJ2-7, reads DTGVSQNPRHKITKRGQNVTFRCDPISEHNRLYWYRQTLGQGPEFLTYFQNEAQLEKSRLLSDRFSAERPKGSFSTLEIQRTEQGDSAMYLCASSILVVMGTGDGEQYFGPGTRLTVT.

The chain is built from TRBV9 and TRBJ2-1; 10 positions match TRBD2. This CDR3 is built from 17 residues. The junction had 6 bases not matched to a gene; V was cut back by 0 bases and J by 3 bases. In germline, CDR1 is SGDLS, CDR2 YYNGEE. This chain's CDR3 is CASSVESGRGYYNEQFF. The CDR3, as DNA: TGTGCCAGCAGCGTAGAAAGCGGGAGGGGTTACTACAATGAGCAGTTCTTC.

In nucleotides, the CDR3 is TGTGCCAGCAGCTTAGTGGGACAGAACTACGAGCAGTACTTC. It yields the protein CASSLVGQNYEQYF. The chain recombines TRBV7-2 with TRBJ2-7, with 7 bases identical to TRBD1. The CDR3 totals 14 residues. Per germline, CDR1 SGHTA and CDR2 FQGNSA. V was clipped by 1 base and J by 3 bases; unmatched bases: 3.